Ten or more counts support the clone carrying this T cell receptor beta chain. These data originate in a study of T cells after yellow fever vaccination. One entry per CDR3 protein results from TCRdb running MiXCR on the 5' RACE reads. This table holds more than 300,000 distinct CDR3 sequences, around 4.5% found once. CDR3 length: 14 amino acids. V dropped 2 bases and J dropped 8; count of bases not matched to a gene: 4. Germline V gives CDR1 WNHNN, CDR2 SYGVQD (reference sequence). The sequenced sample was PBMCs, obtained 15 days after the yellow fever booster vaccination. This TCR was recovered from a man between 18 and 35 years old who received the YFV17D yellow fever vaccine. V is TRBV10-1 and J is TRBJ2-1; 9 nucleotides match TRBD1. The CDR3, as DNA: TGCGCCAGCAGTGAGGGGACAGGGTGGGATGAGCAGTTCTTC. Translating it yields CASSEGTGWDEQFF.